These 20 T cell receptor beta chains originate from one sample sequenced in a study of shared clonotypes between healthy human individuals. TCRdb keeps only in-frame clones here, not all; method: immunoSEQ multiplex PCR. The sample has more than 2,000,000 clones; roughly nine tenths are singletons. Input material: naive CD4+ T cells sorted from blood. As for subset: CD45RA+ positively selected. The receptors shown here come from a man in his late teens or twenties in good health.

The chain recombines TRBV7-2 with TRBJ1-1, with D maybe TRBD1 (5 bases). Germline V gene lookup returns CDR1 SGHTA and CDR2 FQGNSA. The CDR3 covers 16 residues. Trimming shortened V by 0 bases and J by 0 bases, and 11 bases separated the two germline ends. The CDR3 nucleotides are TGTGCCAGCAGCTTAGCGTTTCAGGGATTGAACACTGAAGCTTTCTTT. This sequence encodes CASSLAFQGLNTEAFF.

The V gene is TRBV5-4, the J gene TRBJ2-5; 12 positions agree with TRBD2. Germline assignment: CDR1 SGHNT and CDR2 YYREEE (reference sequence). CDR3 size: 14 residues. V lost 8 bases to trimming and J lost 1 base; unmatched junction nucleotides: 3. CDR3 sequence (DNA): TGTGCCAGTAGACTAGCGGGAGTCCAAGAGACCCAGTACTTC. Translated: CASRLAGVQETQYF.

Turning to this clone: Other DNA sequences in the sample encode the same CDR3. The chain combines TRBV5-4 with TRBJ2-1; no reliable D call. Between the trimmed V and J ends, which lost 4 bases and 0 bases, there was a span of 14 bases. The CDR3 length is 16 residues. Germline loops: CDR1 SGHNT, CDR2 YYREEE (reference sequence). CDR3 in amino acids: CASSLASGSSYNEQFF. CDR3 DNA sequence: TGTGCCAGCAGCCTGGCGTCCGGAAGCTCCTACAATGAGCAGTTCTTC.

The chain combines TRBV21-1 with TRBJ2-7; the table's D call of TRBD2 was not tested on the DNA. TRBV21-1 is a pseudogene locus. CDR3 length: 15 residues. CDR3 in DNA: TGTGCCAGCAGCACAACCGGGAATACAAACTACGAGCAGTACTTC. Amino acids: CASSTTGNTNYEQYF.

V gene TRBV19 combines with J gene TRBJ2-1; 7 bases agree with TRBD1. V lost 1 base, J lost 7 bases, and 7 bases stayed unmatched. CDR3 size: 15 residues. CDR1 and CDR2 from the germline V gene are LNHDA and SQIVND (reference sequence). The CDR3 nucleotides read TGTGCCAGTAGTATAGGGGACAGACTTCTAAATGAGCAGTTCTTC. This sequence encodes CASSIGDRLLNEQFF. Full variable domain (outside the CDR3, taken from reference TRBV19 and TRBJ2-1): DGGITQSPKYLFRKEGQNVTLSCEQNLNHDAMYWYRQDPGQGLRLIYYSQIVNDFQKGDIAEGYSVSREKKESFPLTVTSAQKNPTAFYLCASSIGDRLLNEQFFGPGTRLTVL.

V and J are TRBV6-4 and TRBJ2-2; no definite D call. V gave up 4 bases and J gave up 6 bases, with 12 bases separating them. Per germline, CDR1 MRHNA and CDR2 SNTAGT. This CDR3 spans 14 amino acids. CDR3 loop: CASSVQSSSGELFF. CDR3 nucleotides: TGTGCCAGCAGTGTCCAAAGCTCCTCCGGGGAGCTGTTTTTT.

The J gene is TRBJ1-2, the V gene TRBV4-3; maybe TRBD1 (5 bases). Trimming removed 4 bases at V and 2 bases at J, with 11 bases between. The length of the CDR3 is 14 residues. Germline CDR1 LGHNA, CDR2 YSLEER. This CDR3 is CASSRGTANYGYTF. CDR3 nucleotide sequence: TGCGCCAGCAGCCGGGGGACGGCGAACTATGGCTACACCTTC.

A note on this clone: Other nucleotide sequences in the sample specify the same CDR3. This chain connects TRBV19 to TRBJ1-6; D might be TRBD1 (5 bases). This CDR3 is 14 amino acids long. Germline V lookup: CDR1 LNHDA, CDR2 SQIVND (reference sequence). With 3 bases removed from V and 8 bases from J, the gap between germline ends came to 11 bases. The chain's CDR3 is CASSIGTVDSPLHF. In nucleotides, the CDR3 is TGTGCCAGTAGTATCGGGACTGTCGATTCACCCCTCCACTTT. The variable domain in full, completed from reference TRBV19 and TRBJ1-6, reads DGGITQSPKYLFRKEGQNVTLSCEQNLNHDAMYWYRQDPGQGLRLIYYSQIVNDFQKGDIAEGYSVSREKKESFPLTVTSAQKNPTAFYLCASSIGTVDSPLHFGNGTRLTVT.

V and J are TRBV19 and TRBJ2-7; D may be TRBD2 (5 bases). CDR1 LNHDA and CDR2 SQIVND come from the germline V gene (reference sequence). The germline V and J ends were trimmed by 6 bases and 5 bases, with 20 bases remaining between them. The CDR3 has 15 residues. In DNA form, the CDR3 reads TGTGCCAGTAGCCCAAGAACGGGGAGCACCCACGAGCAGTACTTC. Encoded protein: CASSPRTGSTHEQYF.

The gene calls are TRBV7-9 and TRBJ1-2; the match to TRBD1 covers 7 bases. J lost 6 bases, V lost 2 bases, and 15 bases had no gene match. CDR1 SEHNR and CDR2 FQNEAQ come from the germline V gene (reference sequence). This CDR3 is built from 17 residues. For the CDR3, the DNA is TGTGCCAGCAGCTTAACAGGGCTCGGGCAGGGGGATAATGGCTACACCTTC. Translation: CASSLTGLGQGDNGYTF.

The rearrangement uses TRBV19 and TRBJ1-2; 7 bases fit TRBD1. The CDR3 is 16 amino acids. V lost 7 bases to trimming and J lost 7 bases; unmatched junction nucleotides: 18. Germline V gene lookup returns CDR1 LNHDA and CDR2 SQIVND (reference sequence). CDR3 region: CASTQGGRGVESGYTF. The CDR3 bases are TGTGCCAGTACCCAAGGCGGCAGGGGGGTTGAGAGTGGCTACACCTTC.

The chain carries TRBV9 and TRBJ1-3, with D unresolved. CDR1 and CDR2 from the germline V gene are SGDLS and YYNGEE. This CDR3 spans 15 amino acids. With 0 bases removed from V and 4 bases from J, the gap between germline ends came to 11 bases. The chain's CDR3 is CASSVGEGSGNTIYF. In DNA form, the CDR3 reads TGTGCCAGCAGCGTAGGGGAGGGAAGCGGAAACACCATATATTTT.

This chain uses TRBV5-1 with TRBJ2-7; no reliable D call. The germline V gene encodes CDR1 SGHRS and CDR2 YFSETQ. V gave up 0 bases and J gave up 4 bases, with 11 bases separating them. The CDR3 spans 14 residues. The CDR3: CASSLDGLRYEQYF. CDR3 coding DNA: TGCGCCAGCAGCTTGGACGGATTACGGTACGAGCAGTACTTC. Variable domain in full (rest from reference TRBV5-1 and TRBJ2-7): KAGVTQTPRYLIKTRGQQVTLSCSPISGHRSVSWYQQTPGQGLQFLFEYFSETQRNKGNFPGRFSGRQFSNSRSEMNVSTLELGDSALYLCASSLDGLRYEQYFGPGTRLTVT.

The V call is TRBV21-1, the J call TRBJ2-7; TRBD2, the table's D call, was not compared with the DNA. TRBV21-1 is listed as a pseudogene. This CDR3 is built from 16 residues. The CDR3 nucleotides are TGTGCCAGCAGCAACTGGGGGAGGGCCGGGGCCTACGAGCAGTACTTC. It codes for CASSNWGRAGAYEQYF.

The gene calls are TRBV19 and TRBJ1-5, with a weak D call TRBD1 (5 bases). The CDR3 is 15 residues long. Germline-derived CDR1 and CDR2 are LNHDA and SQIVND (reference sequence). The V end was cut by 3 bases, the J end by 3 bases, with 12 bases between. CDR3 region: CASSMGQGINQPQHF. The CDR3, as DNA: TGTGCCAGTAGTATGGGGCAGGGAATCAATCAGCCCCAGCATTTT.

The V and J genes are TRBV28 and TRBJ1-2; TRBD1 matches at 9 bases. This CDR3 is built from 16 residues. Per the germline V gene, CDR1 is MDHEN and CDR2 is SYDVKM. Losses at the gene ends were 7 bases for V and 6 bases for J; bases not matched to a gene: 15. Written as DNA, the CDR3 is TGTGCCAGCACATCCGGACAGGGGCGTATCTTGGATGGCTACACCTTC. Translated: CASTSGQGRILDGYTF.

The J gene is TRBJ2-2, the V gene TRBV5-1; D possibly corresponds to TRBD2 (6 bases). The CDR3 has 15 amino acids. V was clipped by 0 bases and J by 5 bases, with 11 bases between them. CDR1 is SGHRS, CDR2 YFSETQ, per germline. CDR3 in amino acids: CASSLGTTITGELFF. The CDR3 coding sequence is TGCGCCAGCAGCTTGGGGACTACAATTACCGGGGAGCTGTTTTTT. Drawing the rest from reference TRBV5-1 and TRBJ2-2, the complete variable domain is KAGVTQTPRYLIKTRGQQVTLSCSPISGHRSVSWYQQTPGQGLQFLFEYFSETQRNKGNFPGRFSGRQFSNSRSEMNVSTLELGDSALYLCASSLGTTITGELFFGEGSRLTVL.

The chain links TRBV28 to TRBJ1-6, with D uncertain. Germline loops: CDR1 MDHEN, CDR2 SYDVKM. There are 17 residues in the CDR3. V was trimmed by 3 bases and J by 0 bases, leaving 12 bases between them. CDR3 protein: CASSLGTALSYNSPLHF. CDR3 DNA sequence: TGTGCCAGCAGTTTGGGAACTGCACTCTCCTATAATTCACCCCTCCACTTT.

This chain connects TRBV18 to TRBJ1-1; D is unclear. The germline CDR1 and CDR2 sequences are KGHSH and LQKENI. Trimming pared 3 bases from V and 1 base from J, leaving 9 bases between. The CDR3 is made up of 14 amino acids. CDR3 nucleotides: TGTGCCAGCTCACCCGGACGGGGGAACACTGAAGCTTTCTTT. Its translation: CASSPGRGNTEAFF.

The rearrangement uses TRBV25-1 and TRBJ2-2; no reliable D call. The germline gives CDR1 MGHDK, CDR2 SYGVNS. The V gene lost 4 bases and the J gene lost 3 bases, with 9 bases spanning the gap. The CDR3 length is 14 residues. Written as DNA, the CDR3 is TGTGCCAGCAGTGCCCAGACCTACACCGGGGAGCTGTTTTTT. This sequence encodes CASSAQTYTGELFF.